Presented here are 26 T cell receptor beta chains from one specimen sequenced in a study of blood T cell repertoires in COVID-19. Clones were read by immunoSEQ multiplex PCR, and TCRdb kept only the in-frame ones, dropping some. The table includes 60,000 to 90,000 clones, 75% to 95% detected once. Sequencing was done on a sample of peripheral blood. All receptors derive from a woman of 80 years or more with acute or convalescent COVID-19.

With regard to this clone: Other DNA sequences from this sample encode an identical CDR3 as well. The V call is TRBV9, the J call TRBJ2-7; 9 positions agree with TRBD1. The CDR3 extends over 14 amino acids. The germline CDR1 and CDR2 sequences are SGDLS and YYNGEE. V gave up 2 bases and J gave up 2 bases; unmatched junction bases: 2. The CDR3 DNA follows: TGTGCCAGCAGCGTGGGGACAGGGCCCTACGAGCAGTACTTC. Amino acid sequence: CASSVGTGPYEQYF.

The chain employs TRBV5-8 and TRBJ1-2, with 9 bases that match TRBD1. This CDR3 has 16 amino acids. Unmatched junction bases numbered 7, after V lost 1 base and J lost 3 bases. From germline, CDR1 is SGHTS and CDR2 YDEGEE. The CDR3 region is CASSLTGGWADYGYTF. The DNA of the CDR3 is TGTGCCAGCAGCTTGACAGGGGGCTGGGCGGACTATGGCTACACCTTC.

The chain is built from TRBV3-1 (or the pseudogene TRBV3-2) and TRBJ2-3; maybe TRBD2 (5 bases). The germline V and J ends were trimmed by 4 bases and 1 base, with 9 bases remaining between them. CDR3 length: 14 amino acids. The V gene's germline CDR1 is LGHDT and CDR2 YNNKEL (reference sequence). CDR3 residues: CASSLLGRTDTQYF. The CDR3 DNA reads as TGTGCCAGCAGCCTACTAGGGCGCACAGATACGCAGTATTTT.

CDR3 nucleotides: TGTGCCAGCAGACTAGGTTTCTACAATGAGCAGTTCTTC. Residues: CASRLGFYNEQFF. The rearrangement joins TRBV27 to TRBJ2-1; D is perhaps TRBD2 (5 bases). Trimming removed 6 bases from V and 3 bases from J, with 9 bases in between. The CDR3 loop spans 13 amino acids. Germline V gene data show CDR1 as MNHEY and CDR2 as SMNVEV (reference sequence).

This sequence joins TRBV7-9 and TRBJ1-2, with D possibly being TRBD1 (5 bases). CDR1 SEHNR and CDR2 FQNEAQ come from the germline V gene (reference sequence). The CDR3 is 12 residues long. The V end was cut by 4 bases, the J end by 3 bases, with 6 bases between. CDR3 coding DNA: TGTGCCAGCAGCTCAGGGTACTATGGCTACACCTTC. This sequence encodes CASSSGYYGYTF.

This chain links TRBV2 with TRBJ2-3, with 7 positions matching TRBD1. V gave up 6 bases and J gave up 0 bases; unmatched junction bases: 9. The CDR3 consists of 16 residues. Looked up from germline, CDR1 is SNHLY and CDR2 is FYNNEI. CDR3 sequence (DNA): TGTGCCAGCAGAGGGATGACAGGGATCAGCACAGATACGCAGTATTTT. It translates to CASRGMTGISTDTQYF.

This chain joins TRBV7-9 and TRBJ1-2; D uncertain. CDR3 length: 14 residues. Germline loops: CDR1 SEHNR, CDR2 FQNEAQ (reference sequence). Deletions cut 1 base from V and 3 bases from J, with 9 bases between. The CDR3 DNA reads as TGTGCCAGCAGCTTAGGGGCAGGCGACTATGGCTACACCTTC. Encoded protein: CASSLGAGDYGYTF.

The chain recombines TRBV6-5 with TRBJ2-7; TRBD1 is a possible D gene (6 bases). The CDR3 length is 15 residues. Trimming removed 0 bases at V and 1 base at J, with 10 bases between. The germline gives CDR1 MNHEY, CDR2 SVGAGI. The CDR3 DNA follows: TGTGCCAGCAGTTACTCGAATCAGGGGTCCTACGAGCAGTACTTC. Encoded protein: CASSYSNQGSYEQYF.

This chain joins TRBV5-8 and TRBJ2-3, with 9 positions matching TRBD1. Trimming took 1 base from V and 1 from J; bases not matched to a gene: 1. The CDR3 is 15 amino acids. Germline V CDR1 and CDR2: SGHTS, YDEGEE. CDR3 sequence reads: CASSLRDRGTDTQYF. The DNA for the CDR3 is TGTGCCAGCAGCTTGCGGGACAGGGGCACAGATACGCAGTATTTT.

This clone came up a few times. CDR3 sequence reads: CASSDRGVNTEAFF. As DNA, the CDR3 is TGTGCCAGTAGCGACAGGGGGGTGAACACTGAAGCTTTCTTT. This chain links TRBV19 with TRBJ1-1; 9 nucleotides match TRBD1. J lost 0 bases, V lost 6 bases, and 2 bases had no gene match. Germline CDR1 is LNHDA and CDR2 is SQIVND (reference sequence). The CDR3 runs 14 residues. Variable domain in full (rest from reference TRBV19 and TRBJ1-1): DGGITQSPKYLFRKEGQNVTLSCEQNLNHDAMYWYRQDPGQGLRLIYYSQIVNDFQKGDIAEGYSVSREKKESFPLTVTSAQKNPTAFYLCASSDRGVNTEAFFGQGTRLTVV.

The chain has TRBV27 and TRBJ2-1, with TRBD2 matching 7 bases. This CDR3 comprises 14 residues. V gave up 2 bases and J gave up 9 bases; unmatched junction bases: 7. CDR1 and CDR2 (germline): MNHEY, SMNVEV (reference sequence). The chain's CDR3 is CASSLGRAGVEQFF. CDR3 nucleotides: TGTGCCAGCAGTTTAGGGAGGGCTGGGGTTGAGCAGTTCTTC.

The chain couples TRBV10-1 to TRBJ2-2; 7 nucleotides match TRBD2. CDR1 and CDR2 (germline): WNHNN, SYGVQD (reference sequence). This CDR3 is built from 14 residues. J gave up 4 bases and V 5 bases, and 4 bases lay outside the gene matches. CDR3 nucleotides: TGCGCCAGCAGTCCCACGGGGGGCACCGGGGAGCTGTTTTTT. Encoded protein: CASSPTGGTGELFF.

This chain uses TRBV3-1 (or the pseudogene TRBV3-2) with TRBJ1-6, with 9 bases that match TRBD1. With V trimmed by 4 bases and J by 7 bases, 5 bases remained unmatched. CDR1 LGHDT and CDR2 YNNKEL come from the germline V gene (reference sequence). The CDR3 contains 15 residues. The CDR3 DNA sequence: TGTGCCAGCAGCCTGACGGACAGGGGAAATTCACCCCTCCACTTT. Encoded protein: CASSLTDRGNSPLHF.

This chain connects TRBV4-1 to TRBJ2-7; D is uncertain. V was pared by 0 bases and J by 6 bases, with 15 bases between. CDR1 is MGHRA and CDR2 is YSYEKL in the germline V gene. The CDR3 is 15 amino acids. For the CDR3, the DNA is TGCGCCAGCAGCCAAGACCGGAGTCTCGGCGGCGAGCAGTACTTC. It translates to CASSQDRSLGGEQYF.

A single count supports this clone. The rearrangement links TRBV19 to TRBJ1-5, with D possibly being TRBD1 (5 bases). Germline loops: CDR1 LNHDA, CDR2 SQIVND (reference sequence). This CDR3 spans 12 amino acids. V was cut by 5 bases and J by 8 bases, with 10 bases left in between. CDR3 sequence: CASSYLREPQHF. The CDR3 DNA sequence: TGTGCCAGTAGTTACCTCAGGGAGCCCCAGCATTTT.

The chain carries TRBV27 and TRBJ2-3, with 8 bases aligning to TRBD1. The CDR3 contains 16 residues. J lost 5 bases, V lost 7 bases, and 14 bases had no gene match. Germline V gene data show CDR1 as MNHEY and CDR2 as SMNVEV (reference sequence). The CDR3 spells CASIRVRGQAGDTQYF. DNA of the CDR3: TGTGCCAGCATTAGGGTGAGGGGACAGGCAGGAGATACGCAGTATTTT.

CDR3 coding DNA: TGTGCCAGCAGTCAGCGGAAAAGGGAGAATGAGCAGTTCTTC. Protein sequence: CASSQRKRENEQFF. This chain links TRBV6-5 with TRBJ2-1; weak D call: TRBD2 (5 bases). CDR3 length: 14 amino acids. Trimming shortened V by 5 bases and J by 7 bases, and 15 bases separated the two germline ends. CDR1 and CDR2 from the germline V gene are MNHEY and SVGAGI.

This rearrangement joins TRBV2 to TRBJ1-1; TRBD1 is a possible D gene (5 bases). This CDR3 contains 12 residues. Germline values: CDR1 SNHLY, CDR2 FYNNEI. V lost 2 bases and J lost 9, with 10 bases in between. Here the CDR3 DNA reads TGTGCCAGCAGTGAAACAGGAGTACAAGCTTTCTTT. Translating it yields CASSETGVQAFF.

V usage is TRBV7-2 and J usage is TRBJ1-1; D is ambiguous. V was trimmed by 0 bases and J by 2 bases, leaving 13 bases between them. Germline lookup yields CDR1 SGHTA and CDR2 FQGNSA. CDR3 length equals 16 residues. CDR3 region: CASSLAPPRSNTEAFF. CDR3 nucleotides: TGTGCCAGCAGCTTAGCCCCGCCACGGAGCAACACTGAAGCTTTCTTT. The full variable domain, in which reference TRBV7-2 and TRBJ1-1 provide the parts outside the CDR3, is GAGVSQSPSNKVTEKGKDVELRCDPISGHTALYWYRQSLGQGLEFLIYFQGNSAPDKSGLPSDRFSAERTGGSVSTLTIQRTQQEDSAVYLCASSLAPPRSNTEAFFGQGTRLTVV.

The rearrangement joins TRBV6-5 to TRBJ1-5; 8 positions agree with TRBD1. Per the germline V gene, CDR1 is MNHEY and CDR2 is SVGAGI. The J segment lost 0 bases and the V segment lost 7 bases, leaving 5 bases of the junction unmatched. The CDR3 runs 15 residues. CDR3 sequence: CASTWTGNSNQPQHF. In nucleotides, the CDR3 is TGTGCCAGCACCTGGACAGGGAATAGCAATCAGCCCCAGCATTTT.

This rearrangement joins TRBV6-5 to TRBJ1-3; D is undetermined. The CDR3 covers 15 residues. V lost 8 bases to trimming and J lost 1 base, with 15 bases between them. CDR1 is MNHEY, CDR2 SVGAGI, per germline. In DNA form, the CDR3 reads TGTGCCAGCTCAAGGTTAGGAGGATCTGGAAACACCATATATTTT. Residues: CASSRLGGSGNTIYF.

The rearrangement joins TRBV2 to TRBJ1-2; maybe TRBD1 (6 bases). V dropped 7 bases and J dropped 1 base, with 10 bases sitting between them. Germline CDR1 reads SNHLY; CDR2 reads FYNNEI. The CDR3 covers 13 residues. In DNA, the CDR3 is TGTGCCAGCATTGGCAGGGGTAACTATGGCTACACCTTC. Its translation is CASIGRGNYGYTF. Full variable domain (remainder filled in from reference TRBV2 and TRBJ1-2): EPEVTQTPSHQVTQMGQEVILRCVPISNHLYFYWYRQILGQKVEFLVSFYNNEISEKSEIFDDQFSVERPDGSNFTLKIRSTKLEDSAMYFCASIGRGNYGYTFGSGTRLTVV.

V gene TRBV11-1 combines with J gene TRBJ1-1; 7 positions agree with TRBD1. CDR1 is SGHAT, CDR2 FQDESV, per germline (reference sequence). The J segment lost 2 bases and the V segment lost 5 bases, leaving 11 bases of the junction unmatched. This CDR3 spans 16 amino acids. In DNA, the CDR3 is TGTGCCAGCAGCCCCGGACAGGTTCTGGGTAACACTGAAGCTTTCTTT. This gives the protein CASSPGQVLGNTEAFF.

Here the CDR3 DNA reads TGTGCCAGCAGCCGCGGGACAGGGGAATCGGAGACCCAGTACTTC. Its protein product is CASSRGTGESETQYF. The chain recombines TRBV5-8 with TRBJ2-5; 10 positions agree with TRBD1. CDR1 is SGHTS and CDR2 is YDEGEE in the germline V gene. V lost 4 bases to trimming and J lost 5 bases; unmatched junction nucleotides: 8. The CDR3 runs 15 residues.

The chain carries TRBV28 and TRBJ2-3; D perhaps matches TRBD2 (5 bases). Trimming removed 8 bases at V and 4 bases at J, with 19 bases between. This CDR3 has 15 amino acids. The germline V gene has CDR1 MDHEN and CDR2 SYDVKM. The CDR3 region is CASEYVGSVSDTQYF. CDR3 nucleotides: TGTGCCAGCGAATATGTAGGGAGTGTATCAGATACGCAGTATTTT.

The V gene is TRBV5-6, the J gene TRBJ2-7; D gene uncertain. Trimming stripped 4 bases from V and 6 bases from J, with 11 bases between. Germline V lookup: CDR1 SGHDT, CDR2 YYEEEE. The CDR3 extends over 12 amino acids. DNA of the CDR3: TGTGCCAGCAGCGTGGCCCCCGGCGAGCAGTACTTC. This codes for CASSVAPGEQYF.